The clone carrying this T cell receptor beta chain was recorded once. What it binds is not known. This CDR3 has 14 residues. The junction had 3 bases not matched to a gene; V was cut back by 5 bases and J by 4 bases. Germline V gene data show CDR1 as SGHTA and CDR2 as FQGNSA. From the 5' RACE reads, TCRdb called clonotypes with MiXCR, one entry per CDR3 protein. The sample consists of roughly 450,000 distinct CDR3 sequences, 25% to 30% of them appearing once. The data belong to a study of CD8 T cells in ankylosing spondylitis. Whole-study results and caveats: Within ankylosing spondylitis blood, a TCR beta motif made up of eight or nine highly homologous variants appeared to be characteristic.

J is TRBJ2-3 and V is TRBV7-2, with TRBD2 matching 10 bases. The sample comprised blood, either unsorted or a sorted T cell fraction (not recorded which). This clonotype was sampled from a male donor with ankylosing spondylitis. The DNA of the CDR3 is TGTGCCAGCAGCCCAGCGGGGGGGGCAGATACGCAGTATTTT. Translation: CASSPAGGADTQYF.